This TCR beta chain was identified in a study of post-analysis software for immune sequencing data (dated by TCRdb to between 2014 and 2016). For the wider study: Recorded disease courses included relapsing-remitting, secondary progressive and progressive-relapsing multiple sclerosis, with some patients lacking subtype annotation. The patient repertoires were set against 11 previously published healthy control repertoires from donors whose ages ranged from roughly 6 to 27 years. A subset of samples was prepared in parallel using single-end sample barcoding, then pooled and co-amplified after Illumina adapter ligation. Study-wide findings and limitations: Multiple sclerosis patients had significantly lower normalized Chao1 diversity than controls, a result that suggests substantial peripheral T-cell clonal expansion. Strong co-clustering of samples prepared in the same batch was shown by direct clustering with F measure, prompting a batch-effect correction. Significantly higher frequencies in patients than in controls were found for about five TRBV segments, including TRBV5-6, TRBV5-1 and TRBV20-1. The control group was slightly older than the multiple sclerosis patient group.

Cut back by 6 bases and 6 bases, the V and J ends lie 15 bases apart. Per the germline V gene, MNHEY is the CDR1 and SVGAGI is the CDR2. The CDR3 covers 13 residues, taking in both the cysteine and the phenylalanine. Only the CDR3 DNA is retained, 39 bases long and in frame from the first base. Receptor libraries were prepared by PCR. The sample was run on an Illumina HiSeq 2500. Unique molecular identifiers were incorporated into TCR beta cDNA libraries to reduce PCR and sequencing biases. Every 1 to 10 million input T cells yielded approximately 500,000 cDNA molecules, meaning each molecule approximated one T cell. The patient libraries were prepared and sequenced with the same protocol used for the earlier healthy control dataset. Within a given batch, samples were prepared together, multiplexed and sequenced on the same HiSeq lane. In the source study's methods: Raw barcoded reads were processed with MIGEC, discarding single-read molecular identifier groups before consensus assembly and CDR3 extraction. Clonotype tables were post-analysed with VDJtools, and diversity was normalized by down-sampling all datasets to the smallest sample size. Repertoire overlap clustering matched CDR3 amino acid but not nucleotide sequences to correct batch-related cross-sample contamination. Through fastp at Q25 and MiXCR, TCRdb rebuilt clones from the public reads, retaining in-frame beta chains. Rows are unified per CDR3 protein, each entry keeping the most common DNA and genes. In this record, the V and J calls reflect TCRdb's handling and not the investigators' own analysis. This sample lists about 680,000 distinct CDR3 sequences; roughly three fifths were detected once. The top ten clones comprise about 11% of the sample.

To demonstrate the VDJtools post-analysis software, the study profiled TCR beta repertoires from the peripheral blood of about a dozen young patients with multiple sclerosis. The multiple sclerosis patients were children and adolescents between about 6 and 16 years of age. About this clonotype: Its antigen remains unidentified. No quality values exist for individual bases; no much larger clone is one base distant.

The chain employs TRBV6-5 and TRBJ2-7; TRBD1 is possibly the D segment (7 matching bases). The sample taken for sequencing was blood. The clonotype was recovered from a girl aged 2 to 9 with multiple sclerosis. The CDR3 reads as follows: CASSRETGTEQYF. The nucleotide sequence is TGTGCCAGCAGCCGGGAGACAGGGACCGAGCAGTACTTC.